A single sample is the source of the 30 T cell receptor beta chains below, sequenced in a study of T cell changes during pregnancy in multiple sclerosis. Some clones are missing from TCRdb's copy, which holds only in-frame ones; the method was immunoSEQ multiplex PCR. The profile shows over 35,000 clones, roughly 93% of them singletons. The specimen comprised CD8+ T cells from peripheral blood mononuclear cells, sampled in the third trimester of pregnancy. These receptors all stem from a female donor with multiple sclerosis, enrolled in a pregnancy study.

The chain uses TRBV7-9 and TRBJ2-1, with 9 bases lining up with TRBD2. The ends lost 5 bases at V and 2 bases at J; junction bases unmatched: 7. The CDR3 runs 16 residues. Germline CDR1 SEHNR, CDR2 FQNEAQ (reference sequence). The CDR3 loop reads CASSGSGGGAYNEQFF. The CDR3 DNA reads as TGTGCCAGCAGCGGTAGCGGGGGAGGGGCCTACAATGAGCAGTTCTTC.

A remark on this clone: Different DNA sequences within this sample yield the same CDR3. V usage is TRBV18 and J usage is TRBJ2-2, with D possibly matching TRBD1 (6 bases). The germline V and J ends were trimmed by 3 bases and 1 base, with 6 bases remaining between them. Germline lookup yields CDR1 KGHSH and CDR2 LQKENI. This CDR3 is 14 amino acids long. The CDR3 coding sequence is TGTGCCAGCTCACCGACAGGGAACACCGGGGAGCTGTTTTTT. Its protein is CASSPTGNTGELFF.

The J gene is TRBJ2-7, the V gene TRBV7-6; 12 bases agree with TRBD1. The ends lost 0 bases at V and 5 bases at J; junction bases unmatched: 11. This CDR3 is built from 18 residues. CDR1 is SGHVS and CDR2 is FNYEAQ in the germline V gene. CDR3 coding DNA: TGTGCCAGCAGCTTAGCGCTTCCCCCGGGACAGGGGGCTAACGAGCAGTACTTC. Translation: CASSLALPPGQGANEQYF.

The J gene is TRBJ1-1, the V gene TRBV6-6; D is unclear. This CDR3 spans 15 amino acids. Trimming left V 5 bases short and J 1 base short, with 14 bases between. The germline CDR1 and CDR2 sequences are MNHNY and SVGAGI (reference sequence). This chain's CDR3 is CASSDQDGGNTEAFF. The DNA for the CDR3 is TGTGCCAGCAGTGATCAGGACGGAGGGAACACTGAAGCTTTCTTT.

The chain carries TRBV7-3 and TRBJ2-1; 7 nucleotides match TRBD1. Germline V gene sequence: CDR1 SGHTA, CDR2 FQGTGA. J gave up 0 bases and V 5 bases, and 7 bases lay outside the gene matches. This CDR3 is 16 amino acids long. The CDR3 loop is CASSPRQGRSYNEQFF. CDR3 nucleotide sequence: TGTGCCAGCAGCCCGCGACAGGGCCGCTCCTACAATGAGCAGTTCTTC.

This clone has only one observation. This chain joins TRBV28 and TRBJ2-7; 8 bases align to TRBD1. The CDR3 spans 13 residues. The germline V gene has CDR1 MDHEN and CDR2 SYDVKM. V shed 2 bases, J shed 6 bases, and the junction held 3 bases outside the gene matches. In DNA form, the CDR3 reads TGTGCCAGCAGTTTAGGACAGGGACTCGAGCAGTACTTC. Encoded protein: CASSLGQGLEQYF.

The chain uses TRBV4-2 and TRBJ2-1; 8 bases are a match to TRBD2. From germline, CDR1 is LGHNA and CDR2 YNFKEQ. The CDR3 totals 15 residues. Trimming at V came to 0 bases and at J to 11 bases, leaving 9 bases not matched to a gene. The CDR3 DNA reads TGTGCCAGCAGCCAAGAAATGACTAGCGCGGACCAGCAGTTCTTC. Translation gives CASSQEMTSADQQFF.

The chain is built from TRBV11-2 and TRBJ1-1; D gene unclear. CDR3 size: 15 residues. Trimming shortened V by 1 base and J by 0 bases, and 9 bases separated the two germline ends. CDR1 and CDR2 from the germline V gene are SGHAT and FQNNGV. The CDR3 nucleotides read TGTGCCAGCAGCTTAGCCCCGGGTCTGAACACTGAAGCTTTCTTT. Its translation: CASSLAPGLNTEAFF. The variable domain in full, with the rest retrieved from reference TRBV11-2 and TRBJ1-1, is EAGVAQSPRYKIIEKRQSVAFWCNPISGHATLYWYQQILGQGPKLLIQFQNNGVVDDSQLPKDRFSAERLKGVDSTLKIQPAKLEDSAVYLCASSLAPGLNTEAFFGQGTRLTVV.

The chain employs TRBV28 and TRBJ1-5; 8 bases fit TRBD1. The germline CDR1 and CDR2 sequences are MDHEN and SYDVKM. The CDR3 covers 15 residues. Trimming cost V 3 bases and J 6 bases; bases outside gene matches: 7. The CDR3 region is CASSFEDRVFQPQHF. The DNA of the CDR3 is TGTGCCAGCAGTTTTGAGGACAGGGTTTTTCAGCCCCAGCATTTT.

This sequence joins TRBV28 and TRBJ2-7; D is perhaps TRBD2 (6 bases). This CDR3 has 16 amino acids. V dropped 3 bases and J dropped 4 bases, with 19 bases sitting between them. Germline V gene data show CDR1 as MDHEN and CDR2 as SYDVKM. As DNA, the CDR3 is TGTGCCAGCAGTTTTCAGAATCCGGGAGCAAGTTACGAGCAGTACTTC. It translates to CASSFQNPGASYEQYF.

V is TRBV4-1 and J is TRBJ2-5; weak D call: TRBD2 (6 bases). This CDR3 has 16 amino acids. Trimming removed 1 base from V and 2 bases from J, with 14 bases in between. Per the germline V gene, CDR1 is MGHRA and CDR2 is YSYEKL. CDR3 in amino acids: CASSQAGGTMQETQYF. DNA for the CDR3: TGCGCCAGCAGCCAAGCCGGGGGTACCATGCAAGAGACCCAGTACTTC.

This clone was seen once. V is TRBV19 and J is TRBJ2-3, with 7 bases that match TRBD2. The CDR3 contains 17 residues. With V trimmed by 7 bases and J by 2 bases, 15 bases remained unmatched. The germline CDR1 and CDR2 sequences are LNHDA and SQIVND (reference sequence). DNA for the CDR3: TGTGCCAGTAACCTAGGAGGCGGGGGTTCTTACACAGATACGCAGTATTTT. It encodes CASNLGGGGSYTDTQYF. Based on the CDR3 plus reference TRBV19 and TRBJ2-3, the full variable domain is DGGITQSPKYLFRKEGQNVTLSCEQNLNHDAMYWYRQDPGQGLRLIYYSQIVNDFQKGDIAEGYSVSREKKESFPLTVTSAQKNPTAFYLCASNLGGGGSYTDTQYFGPGTRLTVL.

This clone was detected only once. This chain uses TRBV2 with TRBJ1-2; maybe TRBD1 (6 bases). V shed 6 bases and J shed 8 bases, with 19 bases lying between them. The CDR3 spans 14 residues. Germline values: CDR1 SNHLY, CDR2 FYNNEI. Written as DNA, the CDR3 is TGTGCCAGCAGGGACAGCCTCTCCCTGAGAGGCTACACCTTC. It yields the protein CASRDSLSLRGYTF. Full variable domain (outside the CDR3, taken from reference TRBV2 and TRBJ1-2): EPEVTQTPSHQVTQMGQEVILRCVPISNHLYFYWYRQILGQKVEFLVSFYNNEISEKSEIFDDQFSVERPDGSNFTLKIRSTKLEDSAMYFCASRDSLSLRGYTFGSGTRLTVV.

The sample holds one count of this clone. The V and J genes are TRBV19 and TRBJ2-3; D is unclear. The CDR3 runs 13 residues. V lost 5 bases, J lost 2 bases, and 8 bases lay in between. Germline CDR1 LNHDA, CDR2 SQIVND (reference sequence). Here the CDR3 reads CASSAVATDTQYF. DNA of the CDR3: TGTGCCAGTAGTGCCGTAGCCACAGATACGCAGTATTTT.

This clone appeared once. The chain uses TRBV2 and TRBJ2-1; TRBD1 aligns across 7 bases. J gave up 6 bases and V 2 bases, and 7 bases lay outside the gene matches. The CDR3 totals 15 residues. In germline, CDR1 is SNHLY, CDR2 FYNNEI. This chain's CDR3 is CASSELLTGLNEQFF. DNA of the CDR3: TGTGCCAGCAGTGAACTACTGACAGGGCTCAATGAGCAGTTCTTC.

CDR3 sequence reads: CASSWGAGANQPQHF. CDR3 coding DNA: TGTGCCAGCAGCTGGGGTGCGGGGGCAAATCAGCCCCAGCATTTT. The chain uses TRBV7-9 and TRBJ1-5; tentatively, D is TRBD1 (6 bases). The V gene lost 4 bases and the J gene lost 4 bases, with 14 bases spanning the gap. Per the germline V gene, CDR1 is SEHNR and CDR2 is FQNEAQ (reference sequence). The CDR3 has 15 amino acids.

CDR3 nucleotide sequence: TGTGCCAGCAGCTTATATGGGCGGGAGGCCCAGTCTTCCTACAATGAGCAGTTCTTC. It codes for CASSLYGREAQSSYNEQFF. This chain connects TRBV11-2 to TRBJ2-1, with TRBD2 matching over 8 bases. There are 19 residues in the CDR3. CDR1 is SGHAT, CDR2 FQNNGV, per germline. The trim removed 2 bases at V and 1 base at J, leaving 13 bases unmatched. The full variable domain, completed using reference TRBV11-2 and TRBJ2-1, is EAGVAQSPRYKIIEKRQSVAFWCNPISGHATLYWYQQILGQGPKLLIQFQNNGVVDDSQLPKDRFSAERLKGVDSTLKIQPAKLEDSAVYLCASSLYGREAQSSYNEQFFGPGTRLTVL.

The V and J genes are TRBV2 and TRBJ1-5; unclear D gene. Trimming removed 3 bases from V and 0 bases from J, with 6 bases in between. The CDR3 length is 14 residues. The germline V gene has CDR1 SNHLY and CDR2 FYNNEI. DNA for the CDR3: TGTGCCAGCAGTGACGGTGATAGCAATCAGCCCCAGCATTTT. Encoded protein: CASSDGDSNQPQHF.

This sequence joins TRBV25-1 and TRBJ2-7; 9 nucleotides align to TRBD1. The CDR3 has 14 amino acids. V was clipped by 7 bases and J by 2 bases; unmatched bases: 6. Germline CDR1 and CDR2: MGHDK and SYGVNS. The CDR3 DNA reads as TGTGCCAGCATGACAGGGGGAAGGACCTACGAGCAGTACTTC. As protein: CASMTGGRTYEQYF.

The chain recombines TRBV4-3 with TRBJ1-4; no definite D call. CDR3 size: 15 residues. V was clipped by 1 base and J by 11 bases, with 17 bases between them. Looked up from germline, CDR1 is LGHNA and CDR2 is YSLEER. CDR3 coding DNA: TGCGCCAGCAGCCAAGCCCATCCAGGTCGCGGGAAACTGTTTTTT. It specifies CASSQAHPGRGKLFF.

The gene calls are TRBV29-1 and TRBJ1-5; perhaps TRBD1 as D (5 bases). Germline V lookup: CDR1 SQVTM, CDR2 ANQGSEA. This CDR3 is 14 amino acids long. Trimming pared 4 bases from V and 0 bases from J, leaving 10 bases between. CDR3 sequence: CSVGGADSNQPQHF. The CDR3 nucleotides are TGCAGCGTTGGCGGGGCCGATAGCAATCAGCCCCAGCATTTT.

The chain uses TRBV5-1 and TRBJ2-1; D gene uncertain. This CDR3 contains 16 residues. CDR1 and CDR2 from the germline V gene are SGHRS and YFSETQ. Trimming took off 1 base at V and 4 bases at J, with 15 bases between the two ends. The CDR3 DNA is TGCGCCAGCAGCTTGCCCCGACTCCTACTTTACAATGAGCAGTTCTTC. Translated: CASSLPRLLLYNEQFF.

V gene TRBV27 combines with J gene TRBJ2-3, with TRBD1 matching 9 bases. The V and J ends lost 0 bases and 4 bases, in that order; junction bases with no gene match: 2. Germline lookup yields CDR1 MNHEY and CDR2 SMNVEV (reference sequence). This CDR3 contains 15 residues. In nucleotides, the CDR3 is TGTGCCAGCAGTTTATCTGGACAGGGGCCAGATACGCAGTATTTT. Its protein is CASSLSGQGPDTQYF.

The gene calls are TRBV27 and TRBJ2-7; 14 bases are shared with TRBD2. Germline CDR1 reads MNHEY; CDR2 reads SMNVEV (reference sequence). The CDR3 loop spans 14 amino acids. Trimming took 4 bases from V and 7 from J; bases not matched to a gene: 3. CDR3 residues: CASSSGLAGGEQYF. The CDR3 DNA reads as TGTGCCAGCAGTTCCGGACTAGCGGGAGGTGAGCAGTACTTC.

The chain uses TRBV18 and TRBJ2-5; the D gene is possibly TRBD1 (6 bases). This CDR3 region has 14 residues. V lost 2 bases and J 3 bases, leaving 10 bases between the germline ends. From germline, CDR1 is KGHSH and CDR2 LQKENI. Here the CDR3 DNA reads TGTGCCAGCTCACCAGTGGCAGGGGAAGAGACCCAGTACTTC. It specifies CASSPVAGEETQYF.

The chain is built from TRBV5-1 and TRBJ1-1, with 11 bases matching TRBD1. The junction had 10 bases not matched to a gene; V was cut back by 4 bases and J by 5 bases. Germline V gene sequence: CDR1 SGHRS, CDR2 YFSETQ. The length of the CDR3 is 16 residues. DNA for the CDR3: TGCGCCAGCAGCCGGGGACAGGGGGGTCTTTGGACTGAAGCTTTCTTT. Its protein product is CASSRGQGGLWTEAFF.

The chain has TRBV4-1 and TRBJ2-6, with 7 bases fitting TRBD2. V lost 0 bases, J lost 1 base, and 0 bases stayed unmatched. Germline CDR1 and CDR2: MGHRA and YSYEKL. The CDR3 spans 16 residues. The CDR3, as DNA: TGCGCCAGCAGCCAAGAGGGGGGGTCTGGGGCCAACGTCCTGACTTTC. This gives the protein CASSQEGGSGANVLTF.

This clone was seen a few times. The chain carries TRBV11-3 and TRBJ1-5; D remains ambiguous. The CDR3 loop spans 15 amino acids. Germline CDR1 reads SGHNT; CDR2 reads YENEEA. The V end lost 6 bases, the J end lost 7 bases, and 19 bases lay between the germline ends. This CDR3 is CASRFGRASGQPQHF. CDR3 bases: TGTGCCAGCAGGTTCGGGAGGGCCTCCGGACAGCCCCAGCATTTT.

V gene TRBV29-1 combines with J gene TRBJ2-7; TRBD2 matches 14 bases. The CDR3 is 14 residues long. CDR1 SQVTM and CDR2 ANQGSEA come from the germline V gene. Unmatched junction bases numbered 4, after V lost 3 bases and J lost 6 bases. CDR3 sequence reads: CSVDGLAGGSEQYF. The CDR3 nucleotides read TGCAGCGTTGATGGACTAGCGGGAGGTAGCGAGCAGTACTTC.

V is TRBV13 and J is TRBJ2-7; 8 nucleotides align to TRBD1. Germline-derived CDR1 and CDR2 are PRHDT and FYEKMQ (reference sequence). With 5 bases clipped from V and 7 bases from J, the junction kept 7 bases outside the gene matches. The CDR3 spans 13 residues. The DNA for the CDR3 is TGTGCCAGCAGCAGTGGACAGGGAGAGGAGCAGTACTTC. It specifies CASSSGQGEEQYF. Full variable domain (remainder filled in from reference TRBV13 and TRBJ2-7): AAGVIQSPRHLIKEKRETATLKCYPIPRHDTVYWYQQGPGQDPQFLISFYEKMQSDKGSIPDRFSAQQFSDYHSELNMSSLELGDSALYFCASSSGQGEEQYFGPGTRLTVT.